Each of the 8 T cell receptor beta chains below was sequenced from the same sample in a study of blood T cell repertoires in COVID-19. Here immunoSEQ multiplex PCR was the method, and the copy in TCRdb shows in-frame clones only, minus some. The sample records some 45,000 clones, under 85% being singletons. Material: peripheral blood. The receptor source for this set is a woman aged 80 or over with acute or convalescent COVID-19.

Written as DNA, the CDR3 is TGTGCCAGCAGCTCACACAGGGGGTTGGGCACTGAAGCTTTCTTT. It is translated as CASSSHRGLGTEAFF. The chain recombines TRBV9 with TRBJ1-1; 8 nucleotides line up with TRBD1. Losses at the gene ends were 4 bases for V and 4 bases for J; bases not matched to a gene: 9. CDR3 size: 15 residues. Germline CDR1 and CDR2: SGDLS and YYNGEE.

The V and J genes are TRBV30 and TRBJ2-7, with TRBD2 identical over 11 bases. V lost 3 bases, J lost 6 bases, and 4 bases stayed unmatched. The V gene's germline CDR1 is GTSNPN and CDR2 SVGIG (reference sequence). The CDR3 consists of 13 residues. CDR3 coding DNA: TGTGCCTGGAGGTCGCTAGCGGGAGGCGAGCAGTACTTC. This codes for CAWRSLAGGEQYF.

The CDR3 sequence: CASSSRQGNEQYF. The CDR3 bases are TGTGCCAGTAGTTCCCGACAGGGCAACGAGCAGTACTTC. The V and J genes are TRBV19 and TRBJ2-7; 7 nucleotides align to TRBD1. CDR1 LNHDA and CDR2 SQIVND come from the germline V gene (reference sequence). V shed 5 bases and J 5 bases; nucleotides not matched to a gene: 6. The CDR3 contains 13 residues.

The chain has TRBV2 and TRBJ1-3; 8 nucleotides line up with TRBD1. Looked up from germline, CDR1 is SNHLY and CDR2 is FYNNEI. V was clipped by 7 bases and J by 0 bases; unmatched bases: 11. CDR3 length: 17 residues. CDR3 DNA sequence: TGTGCCAGCACTCACCTGGGACAGGCCGACTCTGGAAACACCATATATTTT. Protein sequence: CASTHLGQADSGNTIYF.

The CDR3 loop is CASSPRSSYNEQFF. The CDR3 nucleotides read TGTGCCAGCAGTCCCCGGTCCTCCTACAATGAGCAGTTCTTC. The chain employs TRBV28 and TRBJ2-1; D is unclear. V lost 5 bases and J 0 bases, leaving 8 bases between the germline ends. Germline lookup yields CDR1 MDHEN and CDR2 SYDVKM. This CDR3 region has 14 residues.

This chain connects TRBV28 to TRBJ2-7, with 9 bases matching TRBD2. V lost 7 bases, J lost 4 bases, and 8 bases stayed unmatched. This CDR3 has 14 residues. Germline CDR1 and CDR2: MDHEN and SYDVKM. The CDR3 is CASTIAGEGYEQYF. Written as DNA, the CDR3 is TGTGCCAGCACCATAGCGGGAGAGGGGTACGAGCAGTACTTC.

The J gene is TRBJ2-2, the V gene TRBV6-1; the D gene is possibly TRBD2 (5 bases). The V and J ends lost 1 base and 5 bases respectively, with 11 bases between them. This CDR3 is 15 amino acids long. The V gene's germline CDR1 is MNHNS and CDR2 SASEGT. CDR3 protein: CASSEDGGRTGELFF. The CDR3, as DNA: TGTGCCAGCAGTGAAGATGGAGGACGGACCGGGGAGCTGTTTTTT.

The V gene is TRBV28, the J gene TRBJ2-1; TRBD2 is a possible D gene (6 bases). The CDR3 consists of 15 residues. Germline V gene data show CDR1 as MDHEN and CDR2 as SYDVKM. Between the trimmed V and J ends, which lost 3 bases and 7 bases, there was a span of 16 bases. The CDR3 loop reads CASSLAGLAGNEQFF. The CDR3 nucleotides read TGTGCCAGCAGTTTGGCGGGGCTAGCAGGGAATGAGCAGTTCTTC. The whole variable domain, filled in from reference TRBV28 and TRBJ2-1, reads DVKVTQSSRYLVKRTGEKVFLECVQDMDHENMFWYRQDPGLGLRLIYFSYDVKMKEKGDIPEGYSVSREKKERFSLILESASTNQTSMYLCASSLAGLAGNEQFFGPGTRLTVL.